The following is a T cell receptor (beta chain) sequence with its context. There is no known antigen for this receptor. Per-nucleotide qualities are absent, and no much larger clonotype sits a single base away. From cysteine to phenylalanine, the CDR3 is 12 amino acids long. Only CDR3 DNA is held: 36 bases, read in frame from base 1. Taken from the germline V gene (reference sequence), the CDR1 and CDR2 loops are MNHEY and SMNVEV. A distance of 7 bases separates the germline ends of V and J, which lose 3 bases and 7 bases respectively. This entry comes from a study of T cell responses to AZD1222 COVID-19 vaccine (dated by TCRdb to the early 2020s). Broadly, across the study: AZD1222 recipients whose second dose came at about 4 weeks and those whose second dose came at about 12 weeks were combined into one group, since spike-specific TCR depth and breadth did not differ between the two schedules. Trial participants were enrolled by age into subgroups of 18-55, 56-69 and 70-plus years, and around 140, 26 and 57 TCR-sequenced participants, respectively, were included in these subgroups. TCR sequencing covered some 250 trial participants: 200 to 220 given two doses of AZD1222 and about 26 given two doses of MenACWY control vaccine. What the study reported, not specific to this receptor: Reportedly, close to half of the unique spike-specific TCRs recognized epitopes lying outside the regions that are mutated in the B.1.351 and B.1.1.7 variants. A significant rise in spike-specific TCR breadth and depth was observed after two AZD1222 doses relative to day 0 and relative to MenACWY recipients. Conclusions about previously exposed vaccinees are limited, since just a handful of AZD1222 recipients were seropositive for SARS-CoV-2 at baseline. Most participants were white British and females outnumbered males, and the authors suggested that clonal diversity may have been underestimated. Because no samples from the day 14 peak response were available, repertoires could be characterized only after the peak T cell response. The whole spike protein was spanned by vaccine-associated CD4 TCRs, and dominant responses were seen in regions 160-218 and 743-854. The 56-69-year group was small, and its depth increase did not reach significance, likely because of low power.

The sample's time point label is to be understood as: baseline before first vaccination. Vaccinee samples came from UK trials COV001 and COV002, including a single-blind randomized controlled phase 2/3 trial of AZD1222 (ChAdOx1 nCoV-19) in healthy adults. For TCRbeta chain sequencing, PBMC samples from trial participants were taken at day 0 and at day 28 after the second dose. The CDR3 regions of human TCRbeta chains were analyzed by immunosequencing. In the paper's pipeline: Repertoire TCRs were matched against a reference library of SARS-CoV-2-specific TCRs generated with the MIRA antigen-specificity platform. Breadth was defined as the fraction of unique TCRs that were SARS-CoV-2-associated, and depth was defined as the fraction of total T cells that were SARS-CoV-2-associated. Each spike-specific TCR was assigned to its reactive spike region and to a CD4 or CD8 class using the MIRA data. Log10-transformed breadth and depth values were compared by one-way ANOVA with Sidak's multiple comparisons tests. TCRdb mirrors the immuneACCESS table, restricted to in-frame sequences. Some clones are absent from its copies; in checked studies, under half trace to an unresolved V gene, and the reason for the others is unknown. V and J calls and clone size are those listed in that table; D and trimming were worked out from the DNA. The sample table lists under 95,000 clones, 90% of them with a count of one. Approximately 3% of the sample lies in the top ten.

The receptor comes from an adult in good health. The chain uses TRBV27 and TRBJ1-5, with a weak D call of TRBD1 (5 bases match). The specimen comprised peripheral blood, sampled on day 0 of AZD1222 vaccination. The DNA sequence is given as TGTGCCAGCAGTTTCCAGGGCCAGCCCCAGCATTTT. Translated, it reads CASSFQGQPQHF.